This T cell receptor beta chain originates from a study of CD8 T cells in ankylosing spondylitis. From the 5' RACE reads, TCRdb called clonotypes with MiXCR, one entry per CDR3 protein. There are 250,000 to 350,000 distinct CDR3 sequences in the sample; 15% to 20% occur only once, and less than 9% lies in the top ten. Between the trimmed V and J ends, which lost 4 bases and 6 bases, there was a span of 16 bases. Germline values: CDR1 SGHRS, CDR2 YFSETQ. There are 14 residues in the CDR3. Sequencing used blood, either unsorted or a sorted T cell fraction (not recorded which). The chain has TRBV5-1 and TRBJ1-2; perhaps TRBD1 as D (6 bases). The receptor's source is a male donor with ankylosing spondylitis or in good health (not recorded which). CDR3 DNA sequence: TGCGCCAGCAGCCATGGGACAAGAATTGATGGCTACACCTTC. Amino acids: CASSHGTRIDGYTF.